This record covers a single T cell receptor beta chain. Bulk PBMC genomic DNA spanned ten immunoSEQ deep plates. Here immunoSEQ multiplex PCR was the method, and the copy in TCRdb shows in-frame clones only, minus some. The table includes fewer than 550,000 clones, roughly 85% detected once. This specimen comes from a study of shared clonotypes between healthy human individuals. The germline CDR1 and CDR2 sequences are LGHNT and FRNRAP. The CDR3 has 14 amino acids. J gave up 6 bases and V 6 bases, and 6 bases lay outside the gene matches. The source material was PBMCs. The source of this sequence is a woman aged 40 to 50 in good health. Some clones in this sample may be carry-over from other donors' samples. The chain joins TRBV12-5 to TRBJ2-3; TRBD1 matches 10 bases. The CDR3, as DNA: TGTGCTAGTGGGCGGACAGGGGGTCAGGATACGCAGTATTTT. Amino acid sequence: CASGRTGGQDTQYF.